This T cell receptor (beta chain) was profiled in a study of blood T cell repertoires in COVID-19. About the research overall: In each case, the material was cDNA or gDNA derived from T cells, B-cell-depleted T cells, or PBMCs.

Authors' analysis steps: Estimation of nucleated cell counts relied on the amplification of reference gene primers. The assay was immunoSEQ multiplex PCR, and TCRdb's table has in-frame clones only and misses some. V, J and clone size reflect that table, while D and trimming were determined from the DNA. Seen here are approximately 200,000 clones, roughly 87% observed once, and the top ten hold under 13%. The germline CDR1 and CDR2 sequences are SGDLS and YYNGEE. The V and J ends lost 1 base and 2 bases respectively, with 13 bases between them. The CDR3 spans 16 residues. The clonotype was recovered from a man between 18 and 29 years old with acute COVID-19. The sequenced material came from PBMCs or T cells enriched from blood (not recorded which). The chain couples TRBV9 to TRBJ1-3; a possible D gene is TRBD1 (5 bases). The CDR3 nucleotides are TGTGCCAGCAGCGTACTCTCTGGGGGGACTGGAAACACCATATATTTT. Its protein is CASSVLSGGTGNTIYF.